These 21 T cell receptor beta chains were all obtained from the same sample, sequenced in a study of beta chain features in type 1 diabetes (dated by TCRdb to the late 2010s). Library generation was performed with the immunoSEQ multiplex PCR assay. The entire amount of isolated RNA was reverse transcribed using the High Capacity cDNA Reverse Transcription Kit, so the sequenced TCRB transcripts were expressed ones. TCRdb took over this immuneACCESS table, retaining in-frame rearrangements with V and J assigned. Such tables are incomplete; in checked studies, under half of the missing clones stem from an unresolved V gene, and the remainder is unexplained. The sample includes under 400,000 clones, with around 12% observed a single time. Jointly, the top ten make up 0.017% of the sample. Input material: naive CD4+ T cells from blood. What the cell subset or site label conveys for this sample: true naive CD4+ T cells. The receptors originated from a man between 18 and 29 years old in good health.

This clone was counted between two and nine times. The V gene is TRBV7-2, the J gene TRBJ2-5; tentative D call: TRBD2 (6 bases). Trimming shortened V by 5 bases and J by 2 bases, and 9 bases separated the two germline ends. The germline V gene encodes CDR1 SGHTA and CDR2 FQGNSA. The CDR3 is 13 amino acids. CDR3 bases: TGTGCCAGCAGCCCAGGGACTCAAGAGACCCAGTACTTC. Translation: CASSPGTQETQYF.

The chain recombines TRBV5-1 with TRBJ2-7; 14 bases match TRBD2. This CDR3 contains 19 residues. From germline, CDR1 is SGHRS and CDR2 YFSETQ. The V segment lost 0 bases and the J segment 2 bases; nucleotides outside the gene matches: 10. Here the CDR3 reads CASSLELTSGRAMTYEQYF. CDR3 DNA: TGCGCCAGCAGCTTGGAGCTGACTAGCGGGAGGGCCATGACCTACGAGCAGTACTTC.

This clone has only a few counts. The chain carries TRBV4-3 and TRBJ1-4; D uncertain. Looked up from germline, CDR1 is LGHNA and CDR2 is YSLEER. Trimming removed 1 base from V and 10 bases from J, with 19 bases in between. This CDR3 region has 16 residues. The CDR3 nucleotides are TGCGCCAGCAGCCAAGGAGCCCTAATCTCATCCGGAAAACTGTTTTTT. Translating it yields CASSQGALISSGKLFF.

The chain links TRBV7-9 to TRBJ2-7; D is perhaps TRBD1 (6 bases). The germline V gene has CDR1 SEHNR and CDR2 FQNEAQ (reference sequence). This CDR3 comprises 12 residues. The V end was cut by 8 bases, the J end by 2 bases, with 10 bases between. The CDR3 reads CASEGTPYEQYF. CDR3 DNA sequence: TGTGCCAGCGAAGGGACACCCTACGAGCAGTACTTC.

The genes are TRBV30 and TRBJ1-5; possible D gene TRBD1, 5 bases. V shed 3 bases and J shed 3 bases, with 9 bases lying between them. There are 13 residues in the CDR3. Germline V gives CDR1 GTSNPN, CDR2 SVGIG (reference sequence). The CDR3 bases are TGTGCCTGGAGCGCCAGGGACAATCAGCCCCAGCATTTT. It is translated as CAWSARDNQPQHF. Full variable domain (rest looked up from reference TRBV30 and TRBJ1-5): SQTIHQWPATLVQPVGSPLSLECTVEGTSNPNLYWYRQAAGRGLQLLFYSVGIGQISSEVPQNLSASRPQDRQFILSSKKLLLSDSGFYLCAWSARDNQPQHFGDGTRLSIL.

A few counts support this clone. V is TRBV7-2 and J is TRBJ2-1; 11 positions match TRBD2. Germline V gene data show CDR1 as SGHTA and CDR2 as FQGNSA. The V segment lost 5 bases and the J segment 12 bases; nucleotides outside the gene matches: 6. The CDR3 has 13 amino acids. The CDR3 DNA follows: TGTGCCAGCAGCGCCCGTCTAGCGGGGGGGCAGTTCTTC. As protein: CASSARLAGGQFF.

This clone was counted a few times. The rearrangement links TRBV4-2 to TRBJ2-6; D possibly corresponds to TRBD2 (5 bases). The CDR3 length is 16 residues. V lost 4 bases and J 1 base, leaving 11 bases between the germline ends. From germline, CDR1 is LGHNA and CDR2 YNFKEQ. DNA of the CDR3: TGTGCCAGCAGCCCCTCAACTAGGTCTGGGGCCAACGTCCTGACTTTC. This sequence encodes CASSPSTRSGANVLTF.

This clone turned up a few times. The chain recombines TRBV4-3 with TRBJ1-1; possibly TRBD1 for D (6 bases). CDR3 length: 15 residues. CDR1 LGHNA and CDR2 YSLEER come from the germline V gene. Between the trimmed V and J ends, which lost 0 bases and 5 bases, there was a span of 13 bases. CDR3 DNA sequence: TGCGCCAGCAGCCAAGACCCCAGGGGCGGGACTGAAGCTTTCTTT. It specifies CASSQDPRGGTEAFF.

This clone was detected only a few times. This chain uses TRBV7-3 with TRBJ2-1, with a tentative D call TRBD1 (6 bases). V was cut by 1 base and J by 8 bases, with 12 bases left in between. CDR1 is SGHTA and CDR2 is FQGTGA in the germline V gene. The length of the CDR3 is 14 residues. This chain's CDR3 is CASSLINRAHEQFF. DNA of the CDR3: TGTGCCAGCAGCTTAATCAACAGGGCCCATGAGCAGTTCTTC. Based on the CDR3 plus reference TRBV7-3 and TRBJ2-1, the full variable domain is GAGVSQTPSNKVTEKGKYVELRCDPISGHTALYWYRQSLGQGPEFLIYFQGTGAADDSGLPNDRFFAVRPEGSVSTLKIQRTERGDSAVYLCASSLINRAHEQFFGPGTRLTVL.

The CDR3 sequence is CASNIRGRDTQYF. CDR3 in DNA: TGTGCCAGCAACATCAGGGGGAGGGATACGCAGTATTTT. The gene calls are TRBV7-2 and TRBJ2-3; TRBD1 is a possible D gene (7 bases). The CDR3 runs to 13 residues. Germline V gene lookup returns CDR1 SGHTA and CDR2 FQGNSA. V lost 7 bases and J 6 bases, leaving 14 bases between the germline ends.

This clone has just a few counts. This rearrangement joins TRBV27 to TRBJ1-5; no definite D call. This CDR3 is built from 12 residues. Germline values: CDR1 MNHEY, CDR2 SMNVEV (reference sequence). V lost 11 bases, J lost 4 bases, and 12 bases lay in between. In DNA, the CDR3 is TGTGCCGCAGGCCCGGTTAATCAGCCCCAGCATTTT. Translation: CAAGPVNQPQHF.

The V gene is TRBV9, the J gene TRBJ2-7; 7 positions match TRBD1. The CDR3 extends over 14 amino acids. V lost 3 bases, J lost 3 bases, and 6 bases stayed unmatched. Germline V gives CDR1 SGDLS, CDR2 YYNGEE. CDR3 DNA: TGTGCCAGCAGCGCTGAGACAGGGATCTACGAGCAGTACTTC. Translating gives CASSAETGIYEQYF.

The chain carries TRBV30 and TRBJ1-1; possibly TRBD1 for D (6 bases). The V end lost 5 bases, the J end lost 4 bases, and 11 bases lay between the germline ends. Germline assignment: CDR1 GTSNPN and CDR2 SVGIG (reference sequence). This CDR3 is built from 12 residues. This CDR3 is CAWRTGPTEAFF. The CDR3 nucleotides are TGTGCCTGGCGTACAGGGCCCACTGAAGCTTTCTTT.

The J gene is TRBJ1-2, the V gene TRBV19; D is undetermined. The germline V gene encodes CDR1 LNHDA and CDR2 SQIVND (reference sequence). This CDR3 has 11 amino acids. V was trimmed by 3 bases and J by 7 bases, leaving 6 bases between them. The CDR3 sequence: CASSISGGYTF. The CDR3 nucleotides read TGTGCCAGTAGTATTTCGGGTGGCTACACCTTC.

This clone was seen more than once but under ten times. The CDR3 spells CASSFIVTDTQYF. In DNA form, the CDR3 reads TGTGCCAGCAGCTTTATTGTCACAGATACGCAGTATTTT. The genes are TRBV7-2 and TRBJ2-3; the D is unclear. Germline-derived CDR1 and CDR2 are SGHTA and FQGNSA. CDR3 length: 13 residues. V lost 3 bases to trimming and J lost 2 bases, with 6 bases between them.

This clone was detected only a few times. V is TRBV7-2 and J is TRBJ2-3; 8 nucleotides agree with TRBD2. V lost 1 base, J lost 3 bases, and 12 bases stayed unmatched. The CDR3 has 18 amino acids. The germline gives CDR1 SGHTA, CDR2 FQGNSA. The CDR3 sequence: CASSLVGLTGGLTDTQYF. Written as DNA, the CDR3 is TGTGCCAGCAGCTTAGTCGGGTTGACGGGGGGGCTGACAGATACGCAGTATTTT.

This clone appeared a few times. In DNA form, the CDR3 reads TGTGCCAGCAGCCCCGGGGGGGTTCCTTACAATGAGCAGTTCTTC. Amino acid sequence: CASSPGGVPYNEQFF. V is TRBV11-3 and J is TRBJ2-1, with 8 bases matching TRBD2. There are 15 residues in the CDR3. The V and J ends lost 5 bases and 4 bases, in that order; junction bases with no gene match: 7. The germline V gene encodes CDR1 SGHNT and CDR2 YENEEA.

In this sample, this clone turned up a few times. The chain uses TRBV30 and TRBJ1-1; no definite D call. Trimming took 4 bases from V and 3 from J, leaving 15 bases between them. The CDR3 totals 14 residues. The germline V gene has CDR1 GTSNPN and CDR2 SVGIG (reference sequence). CDR3 in amino acids: CAWTAERLYTEAFF. The CDR3 nucleotides are TGTGCCTGGACAGCGGAACGACTTTACACTGAAGCTTTCTTT.

The rearrangement uses TRBV7-2 and TRBJ2-7; D might be TRBD2 (6 bases). Per germline, CDR1 SGHTA and CDR2 FQGNSA. The germline V and J ends were trimmed by 5 bases and 1 base, with 15 bases remaining between them. The CDR3 sequence is 15 residues long. The CDR3 protein is CASSREAGRSYEQYF. For the CDR3, the DNA is TGTGCCAGCAGCCGTGAAGCGGGCAGGTCCTACGAGCAGTACTTC.

V and J are TRBV5-4 and TRBJ1-1, with a possible D match to TRBD1 (6 bases). The CDR3 loop spans 14 amino acids. Germline V gene sequence: CDR1 SGHNT, CDR2 YYREEE (reference sequence). Between the trimmed V and J ends, which lost 2 bases and 1 base, there was a span of 9 bases. This CDR3 is CASSLPGQNTEAFF. CDR3 DNA: TGTGCCAGCAGCTTACCGGGACAGAACACTGAAGCTTTCTTT.

This clone has more than one count but fewer than ten. The chain uses TRBV7-9 and TRBJ2-7; tentatively, D is TRBD2 (6 bases). The V gene lost 1 base and the J gene lost 2 bases, with 18 bases spanning the gap. From germline, CDR1 is SEHNR and CDR2 FQNEAQ (reference sequence). CDR3 size: 17 residues. The CDR3: CASSLVPAGLGPYEQYF. Written as DNA, the CDR3 is TGTGCCAGCAGCTTAGTCCCCGCGGGGCTAGGGCCCTACGAGCAGTACTTC.